One and the same sample provided the 24 T cell receptor beta chains below, sequenced in a study of shared clonotypes between healthy human individuals (dated by TCRdb to 2018 to 2020). Library creation used the immunoSEQ multiplex PCR assay. The clones in this table, taken by TCRdb from immuneACCESS, are in-frame only. Not every clone is retained; where verified, under half of the shortfall comes from an unresolved V gene, and the cause of the rest is unknown. Recorded for this sample are 2 million to 3 million clones; around 90% of them occurred a single time. Together, the top ten hold about 0.13% of the sample. Sequencing used naive CD4+ T cells sorted from blood. This sample's cell subset or site label indicates: CD45RA+ positively selected. The source is a man aged 18-30 years in good health.

This clone was recorded only once. Other DNA sequences of this sample code for an identical CDR3. The gene calls are TRBV5-1 and TRBJ1-4; D may be TRBD1 (6 bases). CDR3 length: 14 amino acids. V gave up 0 bases and J gave up 4 bases, with 7 bases separating them. The V gene's germline CDR1 is SGHRS and CDR2 YFSETQ. The CDR3 protein is CASSLGGGNEKLFF. The CDR3 bases are TGCGCCAGCAGCTTGGGAGGGGGTAATGAAAAACTGTTTTTT.

The rearrangement joins TRBV5-1 to TRBJ1-4, with 7 bases lining up with TRBD1. This CDR3 has 16 amino acids. Germline lookup yields CDR1 SGHRS and CDR2 YFSETQ. The V and J ends lost 2 bases and 5 bases, in that order; junction bases with no gene match: 9. The CDR3, as DNA: TGCGCCAGCAGCTTTCGGGAGACAGGGCGCAATGAAAAACTGTTTTTT. Protein sequence: CASSFRETGRNEKLFF.

The CDR3 nucleotides are TGTGCCAGTAGTATACTGGAGAAGCAGGGTAATAACTATGGCTACACCTTC. Protein: CASSILEKQGNNYGYTF. This chain joins TRBV19 and TRBJ1-2; D is possibly TRBD1 (5 bases). This CDR3 contains 17 residues. Trimming stripped 2 bases from V and 1 base from J, with 17 bases between. Germline V gene data show CDR1 as LNHDA and CDR2 as SQIVND (reference sequence).

The table lists this clone with a count of one. This sequence joins TRBV11-3 and TRBJ2-5; D unresolved. The CDR3 totals 16 residues. V lost 5 bases and J 1 base, leaving 17 bases between the germline ends. The germline V gene encodes CDR1 SGHNT and CDR2 YENEEA. This CDR3 reads CASSPKPSAIQETQYF. In DNA form, the CDR3 reads TGTGCCAGCAGCCCCAAACCGAGCGCTATCCAAGAGACCCAGTACTTC.

This clone appeared a single time. This rearrangement joins TRBV4-2 to TRBJ2-1; D ambiguous. The CDR3 covers 17 residues. Germline CDR1 and CDR2: LGHNA and YNFKEQ. V lost 0 bases and J lost 0, with 12 bases in between. Here the CDR3 DNA reads TGTGCCAGCAGCCAAGATGCGACTTCAAGCTCCTACAATGAGCAGTTCTTC. Protein sequence: CASSQDATSSSYNEQFF.

This chain links TRBV19 with TRBJ1-1; TRBD1 agrees at 9 bases. Germline assignment: CDR1 LNHDA and CDR2 SQIVND (reference sequence). The CDR3 consists of 13 residues. Trimming at V came to 7 bases and at J to 1 base, leaving 1 base not matched to a gene. CDR3 sequence reads: CASKGQGNTEAFF. For the CDR3, the DNA is TGTGCCAGTAAGGGACAGGGGAACACTGAAGCTTTCTTT.

The rearrangement links TRBV5-4 to TRBJ2-7, with D tentatively TRBD2 (7 bases). Germline CDR1 is SGHNT and CDR2 is YYREEE (reference sequence). The CDR3 runs to 15 residues. Trimming stripped 4 bases from V and 0 bases from J, with 14 bases between. CDR3 protein: CASSPGRDNSYEQYF. CDR3 nucleotide sequence: TGTGCCAGCAGCCCGGGGAGGGACAACTCCTACGAGCAGTACTTC.

This chain uses TRBV9 with TRBJ1-6; 7 nucleotides match TRBD1. The V gene's germline CDR1 is SGDLS and CDR2 YYNGEE. V was clipped by 2 bases and J by 9 bases; unmatched bases: 8. The CDR3 extends over 15 amino acids. The CDR3 loop reads CASSVGQTAGSPLHF. CDR3 DNA sequence: TGTGCCAGCAGCGTGGGACAGACGGCCGGTTCACCCCTCCACTTT.

In DNA form, the CDR3 reads TGTGCCAGCAGCGGGGGGATCGGCTACGAGCAGTACTTC. Residues: CASSGGIGYEQYF. This chain connects TRBV5-6 to TRBJ2-7, with D tentatively TRBD2 (6 bases). Trimming took 4 bases from V and 3 from J, leaving 11 bases between them. The CDR3 is 13 residues long. Germline CDR1 SGHDT, CDR2 YYEEEE.

J is TRBJ2-3 and V is TRBV5-4; 10 positions match TRBD2. The CDR3 covers 16 residues. V trimming: 4 bases; J trimming: 3 bases; junction bases outside the gene matches: 8. The germline CDR1 and CDR2 sequences are SGHNT and YYREEE (reference sequence). DNA for the CDR3: TGTGCCAGCAGCGGCCGTGGGACTAGCGTGACAGATACGCAGTATTTT. Encoded protein: CASSGRGTSVTDTQYF.

The CDR3 bases are TGTGCCAGCAGCGGAGACCACCTTCGGCCCTACGAGCAGTACTTC. Translated: CASSGDHLRPYEQYF. The J gene is TRBJ2-7, the V gene TRBV7-2; D is unresolved. There are 15 residues in the CDR3. V was pared by 5 bases and J by 2 bases, with 16 bases between. Germline CDR1 and CDR2: SGHTA and FQGNSA.

The chain has TRBV25-1 and TRBJ2-7; 8 bases are a match to TRBD1. This CDR3 has 14 residues. J lost 4 bases, V lost 4 bases, and 6 bases had no gene match. Per germline, CDR1 MGHDK and CDR2 SYGVNS. DNA for the CDR3: TGTGCCAGCAGTGTCCCGGGACAGGCTTACGAGCAGTACTTC. Amino acid sequence: CASSVPGQAYEQYF.

The CDR3 bases are TGTGCCAGCAGTTTCTCAAGCCTTACCCTAGCCAAAAACATTCAGTACTTC. This sequence encodes CASSFSSLTLAKNIQYF. J is TRBJ2-4 and V is TRBV27; D not certain. Deletions cut 3 bases from V and 0 bases from J, with 15 bases between. CDR1 is MNHEY, CDR2 SMNVEV, per germline (reference sequence). This CDR3 region has 17 residues.

This sequence joins TRBV19 and TRBJ2-2; 10 positions agree with TRBD1. From germline, CDR1 is LNHDA and CDR2 SQIVND (reference sequence). Losses at the gene ends were 7 bases for V and 4 bases for J; bases not matched to a gene: 9. The CDR3 sequence is 16 residues long. For the CDR3, the DNA is TGTGCCAGTACCCCGACCGGGACAGGGGTCACCGGGGAGCTGTTTTTT. Translated: CASTPTGTGVTGELFF. The entire variable domain, with the rest obtained from reference TRBV19 and TRBJ2-2, is as follows: DGGITQSPKYLFRKEGQNVTLSCEQNLNHDAMYWYRQDPGQGLRLIYYSQIVNDFQKGDIAEGYSVSREKKESFPLTVTSAQKNPTAFYLCASTPTGTGVTGELFFGEGSRLTVL.

This clone was recorded only once. The junction and the germline gene differ at one end; a read error may be behind it. V usage is TRBV7-9 and J usage is TRBJ2-5, with 9 bases that match TRBD2. This CDR3 region has 16 residues. Germline V gene data show CDR1 as SEHNR and CDR2 as FQNEAQ (reference sequence). As DNA, the CDR3 is TGTGCCAGCAGCCTAGCGGGGAGTAATACCCAAGAGACCCAGTACTTC. It is translated as CASSLAGSNTQETQYF.

V usage is TRBV30 and J usage is TRBJ2-2; TRBD1 is a possible D gene (5 bases). The germline V gene encodes CDR1 GTSNPN and CDR2 SVGIG (reference sequence). This CDR3 is built from 15 residues. Trimming shortened V by 0 bases and J by 4 bases, and 12 bases separated the two germline ends. CDR3 DNA: TGTGCCTGGAGTGTTGGTAGGGGCGGCACCGGGGAGCTGTTTTTT. Translation: CAWSVGRGGTGELFF.

This CDR3 is CASSEKVRGQGSGYTF. In nucleotides, the CDR3 is TGTGCCAGCAGCGAAAAGGTTAGGGGACAGGGATCGGGCTACACCTTC. V and J are TRBV21-1 and TRBJ1-2; the DNA was not used to check the table's D call, TRBD1. TRBV21-1 is reported as a pseudogene. The CDR3 runs 16 residues.

The chain uses TRBV6-1 and TRBJ1-5; D not resolved. V dropped 4 bases and J dropped 3 bases, with 22 bases sitting between them. The CDR3 is 18 amino acids. Germline loops: CDR1 MNHNS, CDR2 SASEGT. Here the CDR3 DNA reads TGTGCCAGCAGTGGATTTAGGGAACACCCGATAGCCAATCAGCCCCAGCATTTT. This gives the protein CASSGFREHPIANQPQHF.

This clone was observed a handful of times. Additional DNA sequences in this sample encode the identical CDR3. The rearrangement links TRBV6-5 to TRBJ1-6; D possibly corresponds to TRBD1 (6 bases). Germline CDR1 MNHEY, CDR2 SVGAGI. With 0 bases removed from V and 7 bases from J, the gap between germline ends came to 7 bases. This CDR3 has 14 amino acids. As DNA, the CDR3 is TGTGCCAGCAGTTACTCCACAGGGAATTCACCCCTCCACTTT. Residues: CASSYSTGNSPLHF.

The chain carries TRBV6-1 and TRBJ1-3; no clear D gene. Trimming removed 8 bases at V and 4 bases at J, with 15 bases between. The germline CDR1 and CDR2 sequences are MNHNS and SASEGT. The CDR3 loop spans 14 amino acids. The CDR3 is CASFSRVGGNTIYF. DNA for the CDR3: TGTGCCAGCTTCTCTAGGGTTGGCGGAAACACCATATATTTT.

This chain joins TRBV9 and TRBJ2-1, with D tentatively TRBD1 (5 bases). In germline, CDR1 is SGDLS, CDR2 YYNGEE. Trimming removed 4 bases at V and 0 bases at J, with 26 bases between. The CDR3 runs 20 residues. The CDR3 protein is CASSSYRTHTGAPSYNEQFF. DNA for the CDR3: TGTGCCAGCAGCTCGTACCGTACTCATACAGGCGCACCCTCCTACAATGAGCAGTTCTTC.

This chain uses TRBV25-1 with TRBJ1-2; no reliable D call. The germline gives CDR1 MGHDK, CDR2 SYGVNS. V was pared by 1 base and J by 6 bases, with 18 bases between. The CDR3 sequence is 16 residues long. The CDR3 DNA sequence: TGTGCCAGCAGTGAATCACTAGTCAGCGATCTGGATGGCTACACCTTC. Encoded protein: CASSESLVSDLDGYTF.

The gene calls are TRBV5-1 and TRBJ2-3; D call uncertain. Germline V gives CDR1 SGHRS, CDR2 YFSETQ. Between the trimmed V and J ends, which lost 0 bases and 1 base, there was a span of 6 bases. The CDR3 covers 14 residues. The CDR3 DNA reads TGCGCCAGCAGCTTGGTCGCACGCACAGATACGCAGTATTTT. It encodes CASSLVARTDTQYF.

The V call is TRBV19, the J call TRBJ2-5, with 12 bases lining up with TRBD1. The ends lost 9 bases at V and 5 bases at J; junction bases unmatched: 10. The CDR3 has 15 amino acids. Germline V gene lookup returns CDR1 LNHDA and CDR2 SQIVND (reference sequence). CDR3 coding DNA: TGTGCCAGCACCGGGACAGGGGGCGCTGGGGAGACCCAGTACTTC. Encoded protein: CASTGTGGAGETQYF.